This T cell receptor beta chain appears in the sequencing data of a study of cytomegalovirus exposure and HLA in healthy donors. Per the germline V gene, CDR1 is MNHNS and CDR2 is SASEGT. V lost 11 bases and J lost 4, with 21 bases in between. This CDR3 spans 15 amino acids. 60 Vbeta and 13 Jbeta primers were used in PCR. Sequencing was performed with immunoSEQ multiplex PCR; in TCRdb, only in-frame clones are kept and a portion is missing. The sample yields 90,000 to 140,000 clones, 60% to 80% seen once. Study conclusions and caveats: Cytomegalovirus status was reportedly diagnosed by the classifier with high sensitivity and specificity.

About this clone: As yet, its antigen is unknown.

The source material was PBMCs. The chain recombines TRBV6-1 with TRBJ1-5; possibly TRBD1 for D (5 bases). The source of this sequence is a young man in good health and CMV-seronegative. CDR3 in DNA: TGTGCCTCAGCGTGGGGCAGTAACCTTAATCAGCCCCAGCATTTT. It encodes CASAWGSNLNQPQHF.